These T cell receptor beta chains were read from a single sample in a study of T cell changes during pregnancy in multiple sclerosis. TCRdb's table, derived via immunoSEQ multiplex PCR, lists solely in-frame clones and lacks some. The repertoire holds more than 60,000 clones, with about 91% as singletons. The sequenced sample was CD4+ T cells from peripheral blood mononuclear cells, obtained in the third trimester of pregnancy. These receptor sequences come from a female donor in good health, enrolled as a control in a pregnancy study. Each CDR3 is given with its conserved first and last residue. The D gene is left open where the match is weak.

CAWSLSDYGYTF	NA	TRBJ1-2	TRBV30	12
CASSFGRGTEAFF	NA	TRBJ1-1	TRBV6-5	13
CAWTSGGSRDTQYF	TRBD2	TRBJ2-3	TRBV30	14
CASSIGLAGAKWTQYF	TRBD2	NA	TRBV5-8	16
CAISSTGSGPDGYTF	TRBD1	TRBJ1-2	TRBV6-5	15
CAWSAGTGDEKLFF	TRBD1	TRBJ1-4	TRBV30	14
CAISTDTYEQYF	NA	TRBJ2-7	TRBV10-3	12
CASSVAGGTFQETQYF	NA	TRBJ2-5	TRBV9	16
CAWSDLGYGYTF	NA	TRBJ1-2	TRBV30	12
CASKEAGYNSPLHF	NA	TRBJ1-6	TRBV25-1	14
CASSLARQGMVEKLFF	TRBD1	TRBJ1-4	TRBV5-5	16